The rows below give T cell receptor beta chains drawn from one sample of a study of blood T cell repertoires in COVID-19. Profiling relied on immunoSEQ multiplex PCR, and the TCRdb table lists in-frame clones only, not all of them. The sample lists 150,000 to 200,000 clones, about 85% occurring once. Sequencing was done on a sample of peripheral blood. The receptors shown here come from a woman at least 80 years old with COVID-19, enrolled during active disease. Each CDR3 is given with its conserved first and last residue. The D gene is left open where the match is weak.

j_call: TRBJ1-2
v_call: TRBV5-1
d_call: -
cdr3_aa: CASSLGVAGYGYTF

j_call: TRBJ1-2
v_call: TRBV6-6
d_call: -
cdr3_aa: CASSTPGDYYGYTF

j_call: TRBJ1-5
v_call: TRBV2
d_call: TRBD1
cdr3_aa: CASSKETGGQPQHF

j_call: TRBJ2-7
v_call: TRBV21-1
d_call: -
cdr3_aa: CASGRDNYEQYF

j_call: TRBJ2-3
v_call: TRBV7-9
d_call: -
cdr3_aa: CASSFSRGTDTQYF

j_call: TRBJ2-2
v_call: TRBV5-5
d_call: TRBD1
cdr3_aa: CASSLPQGDTGELFF

j_call: TRBJ1-1
v_call: TRBV7-6
d_call: -
cdr3_aa: CASSLGYGQGTEAFF

j_call: TRBJ1-1
v_call: TRBV29-1
d_call: -
cdr3_aa: CSVDRGLNTEAFF

j_call: TRBJ2-5
v_call: TRBV9
d_call: -
cdr3_aa: CASSVAGAETQYF

j_call: TRBJ2-5
v_call: TRBV7-9
d_call: -
cdr3_aa: CASSLPGNRETQYF

j_call: TRBJ2-2
v_call: TRBV19
d_call: TRBD1
cdr3_aa: CAVRTGNTGELFF

j_call: TRBJ1-1
v_call: TRBV4-1
d_call: -
cdr3_aa: CASSQGSTEAFF

j_call: TRBJ2-7
v_call: TRBV18
d_call: TRBD1
cdr3_aa: CASSPPQGASYEQYF

j_call: TRBJ2-1
v_call: TRBV4-2
d_call: -
cdr3_aa: CASSQDQGVAYNEQFF

j_call: TRBJ1-1
v_call: TRBV12-3/TRBV12-4
d_call: -
cdr3_aa: CASSPQVGTEAFF

j_call: TRBJ1-2
v_call: TRBV7-2
d_call: -
cdr3_aa: CASSLGVRDGYTF

j_call: TRBJ1-1
v_call: TRBV7-2
d_call: -
cdr3_aa: CASSLQGFNTEAFF

j_call: TRBJ1-2
v_call: TRBV3-1/TRBV3-2
d_call: -
cdr3_aa: CASSGGPGSGYTF

j_call: TRBJ1-1
v_call: TRBV6-5
d_call: TRBD1
cdr3_aa: CASSYGTGRVNTEAFF

j_call: TRBJ1-1
v_call: TRBV5-1
d_call: -
cdr3_aa: CASSSPPGLTVTEAFF

j_call: TRBJ1-1
v_call: TRBV19
d_call: -
cdr3_aa: CASSAQGTYPFF

j_call: TRBJ1-2
v_call: TRBV12-3/TRBV12-4
d_call: TRBD1
cdr3_aa: CASRRTGGFGYTF

j_call: TRBJ2-2
v_call: TRBV7-7
d_call: -
cdr3_aa: CASSLGWVRGRRTTGELFF

j_call: TRBJ2-1
v_call: TRBV12-3/TRBV12-4
d_call: TRBD2
cdr3_aa: CASSLLTSGQFF

j_call: TRBJ1-1
v_call: TRBV10-3
d_call: -
cdr3_aa: CATMAEANTEAFF

j_call: TRBJ2-4
v_call: TRBV13
d_call: -
cdr3_aa: CASSQRVEAKNIQYF

j_call: TRBJ1-3
v_call: TRBV6-5
d_call: -
cdr3_aa: CASSSDRSPGNTIYF